This T cell receptor (beta chain) was captured in a study of T cells in Graves' hyperthyroidism and ophthalmopathy. In this sample, this clonotype turned up many times. The source material, RNA transcripts, was used to amplify TCR beta CDR3 regions. Primed by the HTBI set, a first-round RT-PCR was run on the TCR CDR3. TCRdb recomputed calls from the multiplex PCR reads with MiXCR, one row per CDR3 protein. The table has around 300,000 distinct CDR3 sequences, about 25% seen once. The trim removed 0 bases at V and 7 bases at J, leaving 7 bases unmatched. The germline V gene has CDR1 SGHRS and CDR2 YFSETQ. This CDR3 spans 15 amino acids. Aged 18 to 65, the patients had hyperthyroidism that was newly diagnosed and had lasted under 2 months.

The source material was blood. The source of this sequence is a man aged 35 to 55 with Graves' hyperthyroidism that later progressed to Graves' ophthalmopathy. This chain links TRBV5-1 with TRBJ2-4; 7 nucleotides agree with TRBD2. The CDR3 nucleotides are TGCGCCAGCAGCTTGGTCACTAGCGCTGGGAACATTCAGTACTTC. The encoded protein is CASSLVTSAGNIQYF.